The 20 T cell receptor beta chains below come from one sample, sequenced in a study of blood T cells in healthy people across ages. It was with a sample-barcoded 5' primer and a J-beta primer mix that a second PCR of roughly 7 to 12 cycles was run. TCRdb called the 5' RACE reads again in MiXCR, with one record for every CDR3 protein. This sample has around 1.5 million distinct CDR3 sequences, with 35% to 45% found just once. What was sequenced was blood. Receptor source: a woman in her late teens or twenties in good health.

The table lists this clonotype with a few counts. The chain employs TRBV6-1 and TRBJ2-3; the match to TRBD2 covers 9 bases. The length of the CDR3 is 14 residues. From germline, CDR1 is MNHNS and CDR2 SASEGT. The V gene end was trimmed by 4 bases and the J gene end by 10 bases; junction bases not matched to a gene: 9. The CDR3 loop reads CASSGVAGVHPQYF. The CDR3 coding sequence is TGTGCCAGCAGTGGAGTAGCGGGAGTCCACCCGCAGTATTTT.

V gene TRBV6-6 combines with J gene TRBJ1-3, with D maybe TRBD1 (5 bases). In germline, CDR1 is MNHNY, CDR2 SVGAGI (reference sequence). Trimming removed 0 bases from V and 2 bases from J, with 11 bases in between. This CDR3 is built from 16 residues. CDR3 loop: CASSYSSQGAGNTIYF. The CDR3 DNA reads TGTGCCAGCAGTTACTCTAGTCAGGGCGCTGGAAACACCATATATTTT.

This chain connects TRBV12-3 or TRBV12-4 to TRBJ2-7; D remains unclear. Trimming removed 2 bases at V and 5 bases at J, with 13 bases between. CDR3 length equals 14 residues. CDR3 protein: CASSLSMSTHEQYF. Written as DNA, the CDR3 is TGTGCCAGCAGTTTAAGTATGTCTACCCACGAGCAGTACTTC.

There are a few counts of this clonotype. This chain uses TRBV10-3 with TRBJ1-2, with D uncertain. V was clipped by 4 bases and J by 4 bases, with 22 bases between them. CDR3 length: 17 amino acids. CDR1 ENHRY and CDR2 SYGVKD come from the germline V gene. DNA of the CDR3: TGTGCCATCAGTGGTGGTGCGGAACAGCCGCTCCCCTATGGCTACACCTTC. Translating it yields CAISGGAEQPLPYGYTF.

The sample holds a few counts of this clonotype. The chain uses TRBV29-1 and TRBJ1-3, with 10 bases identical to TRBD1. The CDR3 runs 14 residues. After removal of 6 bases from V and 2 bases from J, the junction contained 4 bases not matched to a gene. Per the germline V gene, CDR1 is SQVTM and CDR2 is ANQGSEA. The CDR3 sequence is CSVATGGTGNTIYF. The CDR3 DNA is TGCAGCGTAGCGACAGGGGGCACTGGAAACACCATATATTTT.

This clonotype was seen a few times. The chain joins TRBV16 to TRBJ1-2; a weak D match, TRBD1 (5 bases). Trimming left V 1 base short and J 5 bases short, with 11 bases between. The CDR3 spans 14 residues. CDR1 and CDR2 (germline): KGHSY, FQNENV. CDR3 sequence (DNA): TGTGCCAGCAGCCAATTGATGACAGCTTATGGCTACACCTTC. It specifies CASSQLMTAYGYTF.

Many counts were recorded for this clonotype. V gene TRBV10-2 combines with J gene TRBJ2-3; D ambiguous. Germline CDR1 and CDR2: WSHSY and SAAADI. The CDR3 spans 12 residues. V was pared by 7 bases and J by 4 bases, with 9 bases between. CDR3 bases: TGCGCCAGCAAGGGCCAGGCAGATACGCAGTATTTT. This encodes CASKGQADTQYF.

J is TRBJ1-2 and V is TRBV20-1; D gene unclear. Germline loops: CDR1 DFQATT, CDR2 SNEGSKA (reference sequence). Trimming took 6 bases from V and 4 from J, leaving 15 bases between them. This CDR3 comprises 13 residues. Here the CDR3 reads CSAKTGESYGYTF. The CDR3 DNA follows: TGCAGTGCGAAGACGGGAGAGTCCTATGGCTACACCTTC.

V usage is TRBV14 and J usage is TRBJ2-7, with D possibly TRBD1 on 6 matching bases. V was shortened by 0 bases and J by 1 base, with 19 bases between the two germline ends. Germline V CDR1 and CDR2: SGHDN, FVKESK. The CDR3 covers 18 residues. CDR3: CASSQDIGLTGISYEQYF. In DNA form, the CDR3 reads TGTGCCAGCAGCCAAGATATAGGGTTAACAGGGATTTCCTACGAGCAGTACTTC.

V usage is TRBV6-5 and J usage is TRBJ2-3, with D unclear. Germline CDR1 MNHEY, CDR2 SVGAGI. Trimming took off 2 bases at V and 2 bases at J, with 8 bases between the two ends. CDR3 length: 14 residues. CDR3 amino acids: CASSYMGITDTQYF. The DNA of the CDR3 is TGTGCCAGCAGTTACATGGGCATCACAGATACGCAGTATTTT.

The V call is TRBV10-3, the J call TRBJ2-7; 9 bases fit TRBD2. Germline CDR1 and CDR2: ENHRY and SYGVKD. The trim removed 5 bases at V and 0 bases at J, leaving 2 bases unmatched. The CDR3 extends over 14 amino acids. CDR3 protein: CAISSGRNSYEQYF. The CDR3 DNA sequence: TGTGCCATCAGTAGCGGGAGGAACTCCTACGAGCAGTACTTC.

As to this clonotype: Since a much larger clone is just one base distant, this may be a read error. CDR3 sequence: CSARADTGGSGKQPQHF. CDR3 sequence (DNA): TGCAGTGCTAGGGCCGACACGGGGGGTTCAGGCAAGCAGCCCCAGCATTTT. This chain connects TRBV20-1 to TRBJ1-5; TRBD1 is a possible D gene (5 bases). The CDR3 loop spans 17 amino acids. Germline CDR1 is DFQATT and CDR2 is SNEGSKA (reference sequence).

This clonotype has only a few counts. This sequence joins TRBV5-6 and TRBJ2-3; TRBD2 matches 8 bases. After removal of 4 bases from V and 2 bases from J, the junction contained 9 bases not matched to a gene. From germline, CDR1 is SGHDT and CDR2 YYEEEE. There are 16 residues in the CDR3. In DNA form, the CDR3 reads TGTGCCAGCAGCCCCACTAGCGGAGCAGCCACAGATACGCAGTATTTT. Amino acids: CASSPTSGAATDTQYF.

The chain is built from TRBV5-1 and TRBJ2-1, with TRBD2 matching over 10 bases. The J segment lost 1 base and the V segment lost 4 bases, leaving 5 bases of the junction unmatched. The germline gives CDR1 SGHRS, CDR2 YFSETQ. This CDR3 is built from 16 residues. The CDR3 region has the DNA TGCGCCAGCAGCCCGGGACTAGCGACATCCTACAATGAGCAGTTCTTC. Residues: CASSPGLATSYNEQFF.

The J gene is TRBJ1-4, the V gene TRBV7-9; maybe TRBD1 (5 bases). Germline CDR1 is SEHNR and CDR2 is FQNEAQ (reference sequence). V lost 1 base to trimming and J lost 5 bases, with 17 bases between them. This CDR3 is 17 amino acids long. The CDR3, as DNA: TGTGCCAGCAGCTTAGGTAGGACCGGGACGGTGAATGAAAAACTGTTTTTT. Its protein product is CASSLGRTGTVNEKLFF.

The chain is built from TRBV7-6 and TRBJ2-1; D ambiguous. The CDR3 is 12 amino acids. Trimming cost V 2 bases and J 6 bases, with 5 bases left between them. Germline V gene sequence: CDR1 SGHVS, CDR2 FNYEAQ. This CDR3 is CASSLHGNEQFF. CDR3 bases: TGTGCCAGCAGCTTACATGGCAATGAGCAGTTCTTC.

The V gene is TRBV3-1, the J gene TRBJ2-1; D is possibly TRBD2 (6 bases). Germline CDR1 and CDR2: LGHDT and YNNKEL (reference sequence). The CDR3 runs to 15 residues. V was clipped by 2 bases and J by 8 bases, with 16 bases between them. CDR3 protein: CASSQTGTGGHEQFF. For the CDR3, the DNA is TGTGCCAGCAGCCAAACCGGGACTGGAGGCCATGAGCAGTTCTTC.

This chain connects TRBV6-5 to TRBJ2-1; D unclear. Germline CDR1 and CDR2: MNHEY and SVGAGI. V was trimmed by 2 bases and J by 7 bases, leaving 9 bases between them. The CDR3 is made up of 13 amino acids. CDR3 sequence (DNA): TGTGCCAGCAGTTACCTTTCGCGGAATGAGCAGTTCTTC. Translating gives CASSYLSRNEQFF.

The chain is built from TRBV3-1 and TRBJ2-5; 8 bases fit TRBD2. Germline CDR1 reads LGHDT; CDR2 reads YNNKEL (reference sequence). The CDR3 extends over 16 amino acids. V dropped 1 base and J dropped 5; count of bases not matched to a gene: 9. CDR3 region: CASSQAGSGMWETQYF. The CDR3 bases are TGTGCCAGCAGCCAAGCTGGTAGCGGGATGTGGGAGACCCAGTACTTC.

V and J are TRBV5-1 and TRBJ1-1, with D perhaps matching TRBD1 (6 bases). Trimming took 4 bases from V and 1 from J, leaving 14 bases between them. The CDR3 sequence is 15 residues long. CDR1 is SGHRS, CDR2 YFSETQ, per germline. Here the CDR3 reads CASSPGTLSNTEAFF. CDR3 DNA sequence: TGCGCCAGCAGCCCCGGGACACTCTCGAACACTGAAGCTTTCTTT.